This record looks at one T cell receptor beta chain sequence and its context. There is no known antigen for this receptor. The record has no base qualities; no much larger clone is one base away. These data are taken from a study of cytomegalovirus exposure and HLA in healthy donors (dated by TCRdb to about 2017). About the study as a whole: An earlier analysis of roughly 630 of the donors reported more than 250 Gb of sequence data and some 100 million unique TCR beta sequences from some 180 million T cells. An earlier analysis of more than 450 of the donors used high-throughput TCR beta sequencing to judge whether each TCR beta V gene segment behaved as functional or pseudogenic. Among around 400 genotyped donors of the cohort, an average of around 240,000 unique TCR beta nucleotide sequences were sequenced per donor, around 20% of them non-productive. A later analysis re-analyzed previously published TCR beta repertoires from 660 or so donors and added high-resolution HLA genotyping to study TCR occurrence patterns. The T cell repertoires of 700 or so subjects were profiled by immunosequencing and related to cytomegalovirus serostatus. Because of strong linkage in the cohort, four or five DR-DQ haplotypes were treated as single units for association and clustering. An early release that covered 640 HLA-typed donors contained approximately 300 gigabases of sequencing data and tens of millions of unique TCR sequences. The number of donors typed differed by locus, with roughly 620-630 for A, B, C, DRB1 and DQB1, roughly 520 for DQA1, 606 for DPA1, and around 430 for DPB1. Of the approximately 400 genotyped donors, 80% to 90% were placed in the genetic ancestry cluster associated with self-reported Caucasian donors. HLA typing covered class I and class II loci at four-digit resolution. All discovery cohort repertoires had been generated using a single sequencing platform. Donor age, sex, ethnicity and CMV serostatus were compiled together with the repertoire data. In addition to the first cohort of about 650 subjects, a separate validation cohort of 120 different subjects was used. The later analysis used no new phenotypic data to find candidate immune exposures, relying instead on TCR beta sequences and their occurrence across donors. High-throughput TCR immunosequencing, statistical association of individual TCRs with disease status, and machine learning were combined to predict cytomegalovirus infection status. The study aimed to test whether cataloging public T cell receptors could reveal signatures of past pathogen exposure. A later genetic analysis took genome-wide SNP genotypes for about 65% of the 666 donors and used that subset as a discovery cohort.

Summary of the overall study and its limitations: In a later analysis, the rate of TCR association differed among HLA loci, with DRB1 alleles having the most associated TCRs and HLA-C alleles having the fewest. In an earlier analysis of some 500 of the donors, most TCR beta V segments were observed in productive rearrangements about 87% or about 30% of the time, broadly matching IMGT annotations. According to a later genetic analysis, donors in an Asian-associated ancestry cluster had fewer N-insertions in productive TCRs than the roughly 700-donor mean. In a later analysis, HLA-associated TCR beta chains showed more clonal expansion and lower generation probabilities than non-associated chains that were equally common. The authors suggested that the approach could potentially be extended to other disease states and immunological phenotypes. When HLA alleles, especially DR and DQ, strongly co-occurred, attributing TCR associations to individual alleles was difficult. A further reported finding was that TCR beta sequences accurately predicted the HLA-A and HLA-B alleles for most subjects in the first cohort. In a later analysis, most CMV-associated TCR beta chains were found to appear HLA-restricted, with HLA associations seemingly driven largely by CMV exposure. While some public TCRs were present in many individuals, most TCR sequences turned up only very rarely across donors. The classifier was reported to diagnose cytomegalovirus status with high specificity and sensitivity in both the original cohort and the validation cohort. A cluster of highly shared sequence variants was judged likely to be a technical artifact of the sequencing pipeline. A later analysis associated approximately 17,000 TCR beta sequences with specific HLA alleles at a false discovery rate of 0.05. An association between a missense DCLRE1C variant and V-gene and J-gene trimming of TCR beta chains was found in a later genetic analysis and replicated in an independent cohort. Roughly uniform sequencing depth across donors was assumed in presence/absence analyses, although this assumption may not hold. Correlated functional status among segregating V segments might reflect linkage disequilibrium, but an unknown experimental factor could not be ruled out. In vitro tests confirmed that a few of the cytomegalovirus-associated TCR beta chains recognize cytomegalovirus antigens. According to a later analysis, parvovirus B19, influenza, CMV and Epstein-Barr virus appeared linked to several top co-occurrence clusters. Because counts were too low, 15 or so rarely observed V segments, including chromosome 9 orphons, were excluded from the earlier analysis of a few hundred of the donors. Only TCR beta chains were sequenced in this cohort, and the absence of alpha or paired-chain data limited detectable features. HLA typing was unavailable for some donors at each locus, so association tests used only the typed subset. CMV serostatus was the only immune exposure information available for the cohort. In the study, around 150 TCR beta chains were listed as associated with cytomegalovirus. Some IMGT-functional V segments, including TRBV6-2 and TRBV6-3, could not be told apart with the 87-base-pair reads, so those segments were excluded.

The CDR3 contains 11 residues, cysteine and phenylalanine counted. CDR3 DNA is the only sequence kept; it has 33 bases, read in frame from the first base. Trimming removed 4 bases from V and 1 base from J, leaving 4 bases between the germline ends. The germline V gene sets CDR1 to SQVTM and CDR2 to ANQGSEA. Library creation used the immunoSEQ multiplex PCR assay. The multiplex PCR relied on a mix of 60 forward primers for TCR Vbeta segments and 13 reverse primers for TCR Jbeta segments. The CDR3 region of rearranged TCR beta genes was amplified from genomic DNA with a multiplex PCR assay. On the Illumina HiSeq System, the amplified TCR beta libraries were sequenced as 87-base-pair reads. The authors' pipeline ran thus. A later analysis counted about 80 million unique TCR beta chains across the 640 or so repertoires, and 10 million to 12 million of these chains were shared by at least two donors. To remove PCR and sequencing errors, raw reads were error-corrected and collapsed into unique sequences using a nearest-neighbor algorithm that merged closely related sequences. To assign V, D and J gene segments, CDR3 sequences were aligned to IMGT reference sequences. For a sequence to be retained, a match of at least six nucleotides to both a V gene segment and a J gene segment was required. Rearrangements were called productive when the CDR3 lacked stop codons and stayed in frame with V and J; all others were non-productive. Following IMGT convention, CDR3 was defined as the stretch from the second conserved V-encoded cysteine up to the conserved J-encoded phenylalanine. The earlier analysis of a few hundred of the donors excluded sequences that lacked an unambiguous match to a single V gene segment. In an earlier analysis of more than 500 of the donors, a V segment was called functional when productive rearrangements were above 56.7%, and segregating when the standard deviation between donors exceeded 5%. To diagnose cytomegalovirus status from the catalog of TCR beta chain sequences, a statistical classification framework was built. In a later analysis, V and J genes were assigned by comparing TCR nucleotide sequences against IMGT/GENE-DB human TR gene sequences. Using the TCRdist pipeline, a later analysis assigned CDR3 sequences along with most-parsimonious VDJ recombination scenarios. In a later analysis, each TCR beta chain was defined by its CDR3 amino acid sequence together with its V-gene family, and reads lacking a unique V-gene family were excluded. In a later analysis, around 650 highly shared, low-generation-probability nucleotide sequences were removed to address suspected cross-contamination and a sequencing artifact. In a later analysis, a clonal expansion index was calculated for each public chain from normalized within-repertoire ranks of inferred template counts. A later analysis computed generation probabilities with a VDJ recombination model fitted to out-of-frame rearrangements, and checked the results against IGoR. A later analysis scored TCR-TCR, TCR-HLA and TCR-CMV co-occurrence with hypergeometric tests, applying a repertoire-size bias correction to TCR pairs. A later analysis estimated false discovery rates by permuting HLA or CMV assignments 20 times. In a later analysis, co-occurring TCRs were grouped using DBSCAN, with TCRdist sequence similarity added in when clustering inside HLA-allele-positive subsets. For co-occurrence clustering, repertoires with fewer than 30,000 or more than 120,000 public chains were excluded, along with four or five repertoires with anomalous nucleotide sharing. TCRdb took this table from immuneACCESS and kept in-frame rearrangements with V and J called. Such tables lack part of the clones; where checked against another copy, unresolved V genes explain under half of the gap, and the rest is unexplained. The DNA gave D and trimming, while V, J and clone size come from that table. For this sample there are hundreds of thousands of clones; more than 60% appear just once. 2.5% to 3.5% of the sample belongs to the ten largest clones.

In total, roughly 670 healthy bone marrow donors made up the cohort. At the time of sampling, all cohort members were nominally healthy, though unrecorded immune exposures were likely present. The donor was CMV seropositive and was included in the group of approximately 300 seropositive cohort members. A peripheral blood sample was collected from each donor, and TCR beta sequencing was performed on peripheral blood mononuclear cells. Genomic DNA was extracted from the blood cell samples with the Qiagen DNeasy Blood Extraction Kit. This TCR was recovered from a woman aged 60 to 75 in good health and CMV-seropositive. Sequencing input: PBMCs. Recombination linked TRBV29-1 to TRBJ1-1; a confident D gene designation cannot be given. For the CDR3, the sequence is CSVVGNTEAFF. The DNA sequence is given as TGCAGCGTTGTCGGGAACACTGAAGCTTTCTTT.